This T cell receptor beta chain comes out of a study of T-cell reconstitution after alpha-beta-depleted transplantation in children. Broader study findings: By about two months after transplant, alpha-beta T cells reportedly arose from several hundred graft clones that had expanded.

Researchers prepared the TCRbeta library using unique molecular identifiers, the study reports. TCRdb redid the calling of the PCR reads with MiXCR, one entry per CDR3 protein. The sample includes roughly 45,000 distinct CDR3 sequences, about a tenth of them seen just once. This clonotype has at least ten counts. The antigen remains undetermined. The specimen comprised PBMCs, mostly from graft donor cells, sampled 60 days after TCRalphabeta/CD19-depleted stem cell transplant. This sequence originates from a male patient between 2 and 15 years old who had a stem cell transplant for chronic granulomatous disease, so the T cells may come from the graft donor.

CDR3 amino acids: CASSTPTGTGGYEQYF. In DNA form, the CDR3 reads TGTGCCAGCAGCACTCCAACCGGGACAGGGGGCTACGAGCAGTACTTC. The chain joins TRBV5-6 to TRBJ2-7, with TRBD1 identical over 11 bases. Germline V gives CDR1 SGHDT, CDR2 YYEEEE. CDR3 length equals 16 residues. Unmatched junction bases numbered 9, after V lost 4 bases and J lost 3 bases.